A single sample is the source of the 18 T cell receptor beta chains below, sequenced in a study of molecular identifiers for immune sequencing clone quantification (dated by TCRdb to the late 2010s). The library relied on PCR. Sequencer: Illumina HiSeq 4000. The public reads were reprocessed in TCRdb via fastp at Q25 and MiXCR, keeping in-frame beta chains. Rows with one shared CDR3 protein collapse into an entry with the most common genes and DNA. For this sample the table gives approximately 500,000 distinct CDR3 sequences, of which around a fifth were detected only once. The top ten clonotypes cover 0.7% to 0.95% of the sample. Sample: naive CD8+ T cells from blood, with Jurkat cell RNA spiked in. The cell subset or site label, read with the paper, signifies: FACS-sorted CD8+CD4-CCR7+CD45RA+ naive T cells. Receptors originate from a human donor in good health. Some libraries in this study had Jurkat cell RNA spiked in.

This clonotype came up a few times. The V call is TRBV28, the J call TRBJ1-5, with unresolved D. Trimming removed 6 bases from V and 2 bases from J, with 11 bases in between. CDR1 is MDHEN, CDR2 SYDVKM, per germline. The CDR3 has 14 residues. The CDR3 sequence is CASRLWTGNQPQHF. CDR3 in DNA: TGTGCCAGCAGGCTTTGGACCGGCAATCAGCCCCAGCATTTT. Full variable domain (missing parts from reference TRBV28 and TRBJ1-5): DVKVTQSSRYLVKRTGEKVFLECVQDMDHENMFWYRQDPGLGLRLIYFSYDVKMKEKGDIPEGYSVSREKKERFSLILESASTNQTSMYLCASRLWTGNQPQHFGDGTRLSIL.

As concerns this clonotype: The junction does not match germline at one end; this may be a read error. V gene TRBV7-9 combines with J gene TRBJ2-1, with D possibly TRBD2 on 6 matching bases. The germline CDR1 and CDR2 sequences are SEHNR and FQNEAQ (reference sequence). The CDR3 is 13 amino acids. CDR3 DNA sequence: TGTGCCAGCAGCCTGGGACTTTACAATGGGCAGTTCTTC. Residues: CASSLGLYNGQFF.

This chain links TRBV11-2 with TRBJ2-1; 11 positions agree with TRBD2. With 5 bases clipped from V and 0 bases from J, the junction kept 9 bases outside the gene matches. The germline gives CDR1 SGHAT, CDR2 FQNNGV. The CDR3 has 18 residues. Here the CDR3 DNA reads TGTGCCAGCAGCCGAAGAGGGACTAGCGGCAGCTCCTACAATGAGCAGTTCTTC. The encoded protein is CASSRRGTSGSSYNEQFF.

This clonotype was detected many times. CDR3 DNA: TGTGCCAGCAGCCGGGACAGGGGGCCTTACACTGAAGCTTTCTTT. It translates to CASSRDRGPYTEAFF. The J gene is TRBJ1-1, the V gene TRBV6-2 or TRBV6-3, with 12 bases identical to TRBD1. J lost 3 bases, V lost 6 bases, and 5 bases had no gene match. Germline CDR1 is MNHEY and CDR2 is SVGEGT. The CDR3 contains 15 residues.

Remarks on this clonotype: A much larger clone sits a single nucleotide away, making a read error possible. The rearrangement uses TRBV2 and TRBJ2-6, with D perhaps matching TRBD2 (6 bases). Per germline, CDR1 SNHLY and CDR2 FYNNEI. The CDR3 totals 16 residues. CDR3 DNA: TGTGTCAGCCTACGGGGGACCCACTCTGGGGCCAACGTCCTGACTTTC. Its translation: CVSLRGTHSGANVLTF.

There are many counts of this clonotype. The chain is built from TRBV4-1 and TRBJ2-7; a weak D match, TRBD2 (5 bases). This CDR3 is 13 amino acids long. V lost 0 bases and J lost 4, with 7 bases in between. Germline assignment: CDR1 MGHRA and CDR2 YSYEKL. CDR3 sequence (DNA): TGCGCCAGCAGCCAAGAGGGCGGGTACGAGCAGTACTTC. Protein: CASSQEGGYEQYF.

This clonotype was seen only a few times. The chain employs TRBV21-1 and TRBJ2-5; the table gives TRBD1 as D, unverified against the DNA. TRBV21-1 is an annotated pseudogene. This CDR3 is 16 amino acids long. The CDR3 DNA sequence: TGTGCCAGCAGCAAAGCGGTATTACAGGGGTCAGAGACCCAGTACTTC. It specifies CASSKAVLQGSETQYF.

A note on this clonotype: A much larger clone is a single base away; this may be a read error. This chain joins TRBV28 and TRBJ2-7; no clear D gene. The CDR3 is 13 residues long. Trimming removed 2 bases from V and 4 bases from J, with 9 bases in between. Germline CDR1 MDHEN, CDR2 SYDVKM. The DNA of the CDR3 is TGTGCCAGCAGTTTAGGGTTCAGGTACGAGCAGTACTTC. This translates into CASSLGFRYEQYF.

In this sample, this clonotype turned up many times. The DNA for the CDR3 is TGCAGTGCTAGAACGGGACGGACTAGCTCTGGAAACACCATATATTTT. This gives the protein CSARTGRTSSGNTIYF. The chain has TRBV20-1 and TRBJ1-3; tentatively, D is TRBD1 (5 bases). Germline values: CDR1 DFQATT, CDR2 SNEGSKA (reference sequence). This CDR3 region has 16 residues. Trimming removed 2 bases at V and 0 bases at J, with 14 bases between.

This clonotype has only a few counts. The chain links TRBV9 to TRBJ2-3, with unresolved D. Germline assignment: CDR1 SGDLS and CDR2 YYNGEE. The length of the CDR3 is 15 residues. V lost 0 bases to trimming and J lost 4 bases, with 12 bases between them. Here the CDR3 DNA reads TGTGCCAGCAGCGTAGCCTTAGGTGGCGCAGATACGCAGTATTTT. Translated, it gives CASSVALGGADTQYF.

This chain's CDR3 is CASSVSPDRERDGYTF. The CDR3 nucleotides are TGTGCCAGCAGCGTCTCTCCCGACAGGGAAAGAGATGGCTACACCTTC. This rearrangement joins TRBV9 to TRBJ1-2, with TRBD1 matching 7 bases. The CDR3 is made up of 16 amino acids. V lost 2 bases to trimming and J lost 6 bases; unmatched junction nucleotides: 13. Per the germline V gene, CDR1 is SGDLS and CDR2 is YYNGEE.

This clonotype occurred many times. This chain uses TRBV9 with TRBJ2-7; D call uncertain. The germline gives CDR1 SGDLS, CDR2 YYNGEE. The length of the CDR3 is 15 residues. V was cut by 0 bases and J by 2 bases, with 12 bases left in between. The CDR3 DNA reads as TGTGCCAGCAGCGTAGGGGCGGAAGGGACCTACGAGCAGTACTTC. This encodes CASSVGAEGTYEQYF.

As for this clonotype: This may come from a read error, since a much larger clone is one base off. The CDR3 does not close with the conserved phenylalanine or tryptophan, likely indicating a read error. V usage is TRBV5-1 and J usage is TRBJ1-1, with 8 nucleotides matching TRBD1. Trimming took 0 bases from V and 3 from J; bases not matched to a gene: 10. Germline-derived CDR1 and CDR2 are SGHRS and YFSETQ. The CDR3 contains 17 residues. CDR3 in DNA: TGCGCCAGCAGCTTGGGGACAGGGAGGATTGGGTACACTGAAGCTTTCCTT. Translated, it gives CASSLGTGRIGYTEAFL.

The V and J genes are TRBV4-3 and TRBJ1-1; D gene unclear. Germline loops: CDR1 LGHNA, CDR2 YSLEER. Trimming pared 0 bases from V and 1 base from J, leaving 21 bases between. This CDR3 has 19 residues. CDR3 residues: CASSQDRGDNASGNTEAFF. The CDR3 DNA reads TGCGCCAGCAGCCAAGATCGGGGAGATAACGCTTCAGGGAACACTGAAGCTTTCTTT.

This clonotype appeared a few times. This sequence joins TRBV11-3 and TRBJ2-7; 7 bases are a match to TRBD2. CDR1 SGHNT and CDR2 YENEEA come from the germline V gene. The CDR3 length is 14 residues. The trim removed 5 bases at V and 2 bases at J, leaving 6 bases unmatched. For the CDR3, the DNA is TGTGCCAGCAGCCTAGCGGACGGAGCCTACGAGCAGTACTTC. Translation gives CASSLADGAYEQYF. Filled out from reference TRBV11-3 and TRBJ2-7, the complete variable domain reads EAGVVQSPRYKIIEKKQPVAFWCNPISGHNTLYWYLQNLGQGPELLIRYENEEAVDDSQLPKDRFSAERLKGVDSTLKIQPAELGDSAVYLCASSLADGAYEQYFGPGTRLTVT.

The chain is built from TRBV7-2 and TRBJ2-4, with 10 bases aligning to TRBD2. V lost 6 bases to trimming and J lost 5 bases; unmatched junction nucleotides: 4. The CDR3 has 14 amino acids. The V gene's germline CDR1 is SGHTA and CDR2 FQGNSA. Here the CDR3 reads CASRSTSGENIQYF. The CDR3 DNA sequence: TGTGCCAGCAGATCTACTAGCGGGGAAAACATTCAGTACTTC.

The chain carries TRBV6-1 and TRBJ2-1; 12 bases map to TRBD2. The V and J ends lost 7 bases and 12 bases, in that order; junction bases with no gene match: 13. Looked up from germline, CDR1 is MNHNS and CDR2 is SASEGT. The CDR3 extends over 15 amino acids. CDR3 DNA: TGTGCCAGCAAATTTCTAGCGGGAGGGGATATTGGGCAGTTCTTC. The encoded protein is CASKFLAGGDIGQFF.

This clonotype was seen a handful of times. This chain joins TRBV19 and TRBJ2-5; the D gene is possibly TRBD2 (5 bases). The CDR3 covers 14 residues. The V gene's germline CDR1 is LNHDA and CDR2 SQIVND (reference sequence). V lost 3 bases and J lost 0, with 8 bases in between. Here the CDR3 reads CASSITGYQETQYF. The CDR3 DNA reads as TGTGCCAGTAGTATTACGGGGTACCAAGAGACCCAGTACTTC.